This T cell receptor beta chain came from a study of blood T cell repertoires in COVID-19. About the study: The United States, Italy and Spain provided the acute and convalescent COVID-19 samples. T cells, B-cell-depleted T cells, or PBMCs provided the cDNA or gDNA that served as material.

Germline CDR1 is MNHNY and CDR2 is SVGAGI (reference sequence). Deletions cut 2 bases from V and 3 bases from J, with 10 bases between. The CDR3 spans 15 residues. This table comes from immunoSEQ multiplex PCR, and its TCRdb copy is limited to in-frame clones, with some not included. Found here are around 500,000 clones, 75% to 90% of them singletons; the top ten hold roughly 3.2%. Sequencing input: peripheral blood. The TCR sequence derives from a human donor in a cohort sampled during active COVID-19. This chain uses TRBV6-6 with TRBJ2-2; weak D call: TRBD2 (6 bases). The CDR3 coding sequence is TGTGCCAGCAGTTACGACGGGGGTGACACCGGGGAGCTGTTTTTT. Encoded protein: CASSYDGGDTGELFF.